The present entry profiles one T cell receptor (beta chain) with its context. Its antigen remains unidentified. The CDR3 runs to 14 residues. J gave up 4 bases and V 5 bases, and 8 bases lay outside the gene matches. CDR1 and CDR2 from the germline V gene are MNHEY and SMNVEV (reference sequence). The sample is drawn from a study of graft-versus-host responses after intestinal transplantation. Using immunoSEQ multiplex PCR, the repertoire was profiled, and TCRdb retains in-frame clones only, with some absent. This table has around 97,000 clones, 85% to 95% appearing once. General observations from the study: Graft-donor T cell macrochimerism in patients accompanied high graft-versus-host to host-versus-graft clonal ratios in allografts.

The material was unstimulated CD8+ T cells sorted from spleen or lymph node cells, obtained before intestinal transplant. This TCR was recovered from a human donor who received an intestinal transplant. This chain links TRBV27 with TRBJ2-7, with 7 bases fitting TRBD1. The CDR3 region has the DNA TGTGCCAGCAGTCCCCTTGGACAGGCTTACGAGCAGTACTTC. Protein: CASSPLGQAYEQYF.